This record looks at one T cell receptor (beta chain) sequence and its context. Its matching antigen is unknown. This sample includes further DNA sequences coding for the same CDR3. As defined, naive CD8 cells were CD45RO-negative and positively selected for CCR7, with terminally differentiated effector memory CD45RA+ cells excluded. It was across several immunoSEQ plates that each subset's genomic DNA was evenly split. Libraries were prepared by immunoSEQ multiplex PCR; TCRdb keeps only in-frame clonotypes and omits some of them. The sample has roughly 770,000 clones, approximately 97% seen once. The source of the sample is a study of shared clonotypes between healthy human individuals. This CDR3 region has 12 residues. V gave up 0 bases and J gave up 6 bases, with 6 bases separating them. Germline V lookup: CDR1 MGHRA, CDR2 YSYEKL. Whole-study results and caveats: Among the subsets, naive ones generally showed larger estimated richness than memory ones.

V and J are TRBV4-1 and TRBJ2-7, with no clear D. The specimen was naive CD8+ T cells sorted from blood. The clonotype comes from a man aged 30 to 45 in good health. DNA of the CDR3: TGCGCCAGCAGCCAAGATGGGTCCGAGCAGTACTTC. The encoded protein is CASSQDGSEQYF.